The 30 T cell receptor beta chains below were found in one sample sequenced in a study of graft-versus-host responses after intestinal transplantation. Profiling relied on immunoSEQ multiplex PCR, and the TCRdb table lists in-frame clones only, not all of them. The sample lists some 64,000 clones; 90% were seen once. Their antigens are not known. This specimen consisted of unstimulated CD8+ T cells sorted from spleen or lymph node cells, obtained before transplant. The receptor set was obtained from a human donor who was the organ donor for an intestinal transplant.

J is TRBJ2-7 and V is TRBV2; D is ambiguous. This CDR3 comprises 17 residues. V was cut by 7 bases and J by 4 bases, with 26 bases left in between. Germline values: CDR1 SNHLY, CDR2 FYNNEI. This chain's CDR3 is CASKTLSYTLVPYEQYF. The CDR3 DNA reads as TGTGCCAGCAAGACATTGTCCTATACATTGGTGCCTTACGAGCAGTACTTC.

The chain employs TRBV19 and TRBJ2-3; TRBD2 matches 7 bases. V trimming: 10 bases; J trimming: 0 bases; junction bases outside the gene matches: 4. The CDR3 consists of 13 residues. Per the germline V gene, CDR1 is LNHDA and CDR2 is SQIVND (reference sequence). CDR3 residues: CATGRASTDTQYF. Written as DNA, the CDR3 is TGTGCCACTGGGAGGGCTAGCACAGATACGCAGTATTTT.

The rearrangement uses TRBV19 and TRBJ2-7, with unresolved D. The CDR3 covers 13 residues. CDR1 and CDR2 (germline): LNHDA, SQIVND (reference sequence). The V end was cut by 5 bases, the J end by 2 bases, with 10 bases between. CDR3 sequence (DNA): TGTGCCAGTAGTCCCCGGTTCGCCTACGAGCAGTACTTC. Amino acids: CASSPRFAYEQYF.

V usage is TRBV9 and J usage is TRBJ1-2, with a tentative D call TRBD1 (5 bases). The V and J ends lost 0 bases and 0 bases respectively, with 9 bases between them. This CDR3 has 15 residues. Germline V gene data show CDR1 as SGDLS and CDR2 as YYNGEE. CDR3 residues: CASSVGQGTNYGYTF. The CDR3 DNA sequence: TGTGCCAGCAGCGTAGGGCAGGGAACTAACTATGGCTACACCTTC.

V and J are TRBV7-9 and TRBJ2-7, with 8 bases fitting TRBD1. Germline assignment: CDR1 SEHNR and CDR2 FQNEAQ (reference sequence). The CDR3 has 16 amino acids. V gave up 5 bases and J gave up 2 bases; unmatched junction bases: 11. The CDR3 DNA sequence: TGTGCCAGCAGCGTACCAGGAGGGACAGGAGCCTACGAGCAGTACTTC. Translation gives CASSVPGGTGAYEQYF.

The chain recombines TRBV7-3 with TRBJ2-3; 7 positions agree with TRBD2. The germline V gene has CDR1 SGHTA and CDR2 FQGTGA. This CDR3 region has 16 residues. Trimming took 1 base from V and 3 from J; bases not matched to a gene: 7. The CDR3: CASSLNAPGGTDTQYF. CDR3 nucleotide sequence: TGTGCCAGCAGCTTAAACGCCCCGGGGGGAACAGATACGCAGTATTTT.

The gene calls are TRBV5-4 and TRBJ2-5; D remains unclear. Germline lookup yields CDR1 SGHNT and CDR2 YYREEE (reference sequence). CDR3 size: 16 residues. Trimming took 0 bases from V and 0 from J, leaving 12 bases between them. CDR3 coding DNA: TGTGCCAGCAGCTTGGCCGCGTGGGCCGACCAAGAGACCCAGTACTTC. This gives the protein CASSLAAWADQETQYF.

The chain uses TRBV9 and TRBJ2-2; the match to TRBD2 covers 11 bases. This CDR3 has 17 residues. The ends lost 6 bases at V and 2 bases at J; junction bases unmatched: 9. The germline V gene has CDR1 SGDLS and CDR2 YYNGEE. The CDR3 loop reads CASTHSGRAPNTGELFF. CDR3 in DNA: TGTGCCAGCACACATAGCGGGAGGGCCCCCAACACCGGGGAGCTGTTTTTT.

J is TRBJ2-5 and V is TRBV5-5; no reliable D call. The ends were cut back, 2 bases at V and 5 bases at J, with 4 bases in the middle. The germline V gene encodes CDR1 SGHKS and CDR2 YYEKEE (reference sequence). The CDR3 is 11 residues long. The DNA for the CDR3 is TGTGCCAGCAGCTTTCGGGAGACCCAGTACTTC. Translated, it gives CASSFRETQYF.

The table lists this clone with a count of one. V gene TRBV15 combines with J gene TRBJ1-2; 11 bases match TRBD1. The CDR3 contains 16 residues. Germline CDR1 reads LNHNV; CDR2 reads YYDKDF (reference sequence). J was trimmed by 6 bases and V by 4 bases; bases with no gene match: 10. CDR3 region: CATSTIPGQGEDGYTF. The DNA of the CDR3 is TGTGCCACCAGCACTATACCGGGACAGGGGGAAGATGGCTACACCTTC.

The V gene is TRBV25-1, the J gene TRBJ2-7; weak D call: TRBD1 (6 bases). V shed 6 bases and J shed 6 bases, with 27 bases lying between them. Germline V gene data show CDR1 as MGHDK and CDR2 as SYGVNS. The CDR3 sequence is 17 residues long. CDR3 sequence reads: CASSRKTAGRGSAEQYF. CDR3 coding DNA: TGTGCCAGCAGCCGTAAGACGGCGGGTAGGGGGTCCGCCGAGCAGTACTTC.

The table lists this clone with a few counts. The chain couples TRBV19 to TRBJ2-5, with TRBD2 as a possible D gene (5 bases). The end of the DNA aligns better with TRBJ2-7, so the J call may be wrong. The germline gives CDR1 LNHDA, CDR2 SQIVND (reference sequence). The CDR3 extends over 14 amino acids. CDR3 bases: TGTGCCAGTAGTATAGAGGGAGAGGGCTACGAGCAGTACTTC. Translated: CASSIEGEGYEQYF.

The V call is TRBV11-1, the J call TRBJ2-7; D possibly corresponds to TRBD2 (5 bases). Germline CDR1 SGHAT, CDR2 FQDESV (reference sequence). CDR3 length equals 13 residues. V was cut by 4 bases and J by 3 bases, with 10 bases left in between. The CDR3 here is CASSYTRDYEQYF. DNA for the CDR3: TGTGCCAGCAGCTACACCCGGGACTACGAGCAGTACTTC.

The chain carries TRBV7-3 and TRBJ2-2, with D possibly TRBD1 on 5 matching bases. V lost 4 bases, J lost 7 bases, and 13 bases lay in between. The CDR3 spans 14 residues. Germline V CDR1 and CDR2: SGHTA, FQGTGA. As DNA, the CDR3 is TGTGCCAGCAGCTCTGCAAGGGGCGACGGGGAGCTGTTTTTT. Translated, it gives CASSSARGDGELFF.

The gene calls are TRBV28 and TRBJ1-1; maybe TRBD1 (6 bases). The V and J ends lost 1 base and 11 bases respectively, with 11 bases between them. CDR1 MDHEN and CDR2 SYDVKM come from the germline V gene. The CDR3 is made up of 12 amino acids. In nucleotides, the CDR3 is TGTGCCAGCAGTTTATTTCCAGGGGAGGCTTTCTTT. The encoded protein is CASSLFPGEAFF.

V is TRBV30 and J is TRBJ1-3, with no clear D. The V end was cut by 2 bases, the J end by 0 bases, with 5 bases between. There are 13 residues in the CDR3. The V gene's germline CDR1 is GTSNPN and CDR2 SVGIG (reference sequence). The CDR3 region has the DNA TGTGCCTGGAGTTTCCGCTCTGGAAACACCATATATTTT. It translates to CAWSFRSGNTIYF. The whole variable domain, filled in from reference TRBV30 and TRBJ1-3, reads SQTIHQWPATLVQPVGSPLSLECTVEGTSNPNLYWYRQAAGRGLQLLFYSVGIGQISSEVPQNLSASRPQDRQFILSSKKLLLSDSGFYLCAWSFRSGNTIYFGEGSWLTVV.

This rearrangement joins TRBV7-9 to TRBJ2-1; 9 bases agree with TRBD2. The CDR3 runs to 15 residues. Germline loops: CDR1 SEHNR, CDR2 FQNEAQ (reference sequence). V trimming: 5 bases; J trimming: 4 bases; junction bases outside the gene matches: 6. The CDR3 bases are TGTGCCAGCAGCCCCGGGACTAGCCAGTACAATGAGCAGTTCTTC. Protein product: CASSPGTSQYNEQFF.

The chain carries TRBV30 and TRBJ2-7; 7 nucleotides align to TRBD1. Trimming took 0 bases from V and 4 from J; bases not matched to a gene: 6. CDR3 length: 14 residues. Germline V CDR1 and CDR2: GTSNPN, SVGIG (reference sequence). The CDR3 DNA follows: TGTGCCTGGAGTGTTCGGGACAGCATATACGAGCAGTACTTC. Protein product: CAWSVRDSIYEQYF.

This chain links TRBV7-2 with TRBJ2-5; D is perhaps TRBD2 (6 bases). Germline-derived CDR1 and CDR2 are SGHTA and FQGNSA. CDR3 length equals 17 residues. Trimming removed 5 bases from V and 1 base from J, with 20 bases in between. CDR3 sequence reads: CASSLEHGTVSQETQYF. CDR3 nucleotide sequence: TGTGCCAGCAGCCTGGAACATGGGACTGTCAGCCAAGAGACCCAGTACTTC.

The rearrangement joins TRBV27 to TRBJ1-5, with D hard to call. Trimming took 5 bases from V and 5 from J, leaving 10 bases between them. Germline CDR1 MNHEY, CDR2 SMNVEV (reference sequence). The CDR3 is 13 amino acids. The CDR3 coding sequence is TGTGCCAGCAGTGCGATGAGAGATCAGCCCCAGCATTTT. Translated, it gives CASSAMRDQPQHF.

The rearrangement joins TRBV27 to TRBJ1-1; D is unclear. V was cut by 0 bases and J by 13 bases, with 18 bases left in between. Germline loops: CDR1 MNHEY, CDR2 SMNVEV (reference sequence). This CDR3 is built from 14 residues. CDR3 loop: CASSLSRAGRRLFF. The DNA of the CDR3 is TGTGCCAGCAGTTTATCGAGGGCTGGCAGGAGGCTTTTCTTT.

V usage is TRBV2 and J usage is TRBJ2-1; the D gene is possibly TRBD1 (5 bases). Between the trimmed V and J ends, which lost 3 bases and 3 bases, there was a span of 9 bases. This CDR3 comprises 14 residues. Per the germline V gene, CDR1 is SNHLY and CDR2 is FYNNEI. The CDR3 sequence is CASSEDTNYNEQFF. The DNA of the CDR3 is TGTGCCAGCAGTGAGGACACCAACTACAATGAGCAGTTCTTC.

The V call is TRBV5-1, the J call TRBJ2-1, with TRBD2 matching 7 bases. The trim removed 2 bases at V and 4 bases at J, leaving 18 bases unmatched. This CDR3 has 19 residues. In germline, CDR1 is SGHRS, CDR2 YFSETQ. The CDR3 reads CASSLKLASGISRYNEQFF. CDR3 bases: TGCGCCAGCAGCTTAAAGTTGGCTAGCGGAATATCTCGATACAATGAGCAGTTCTTC.

The chain is built from TRBV9 and TRBJ2-7, with TRBD2 matching over 7 bases. The J segment lost 3 bases and the V segment lost 0 bases, leaving 3 bases of the junction unmatched. CDR3 length equals 14 residues. The V gene's germline CDR1 is SGDLS and CDR2 YYNGEE. The CDR3 is CASSVGAGDYEQYF. The CDR3 region has the DNA TGTGCCAGCAGCGTAGGTGCGGGGGACTACGAGCAGTACTTC.

This sequence joins TRBV28 and TRBJ2-3, with 12 bases matching TRBD2. The CDR3 has 15 amino acids. The ends lost 4 bases at V and 3 bases at J; junction bases unmatched: 2. The V gene's germline CDR1 is MDHEN and CDR2 SYDVKM. The CDR3 coding sequence is TGTGCCAGCAGTTGGCTAGCGGGAGGGACAGATACGCAGTATTTT. Amino acids: CASSWLAGGTDTQYF.

The V gene is TRBV9, the J gene TRBJ1-5; 7 nucleotides agree with TRBD1. Germline CDR1 is SGDLS and CDR2 is YYNGEE. The CDR3 is 15 residues long. The junction had 6 bases not matched to a gene; V was cut back by 3 bases and J by 3 bases. The CDR3 sequence is CASSDRDSYNQPQHF. CDR3 nucleotide sequence: TGTGCCAGCAGCGACCGGGACAGCTACAATCAGCCCCAGCATTTT.

The chain uses TRBV27 and TRBJ2-2; TRBD2 agrees at 10 bases. Trimming at V came to 5 bases and at J to 5 bases, leaving 14 bases not matched to a gene. CDR1 and CDR2 (germline): MNHEY, SMNVEV (reference sequence). The CDR3 covers 18 residues. CDR3 nucleotides: TGTGCCAGCAGTCCGAATCTAGCGGGAGTCTCCTTTACCGGGGAGCTGTTTTTT. It specifies CASSPNLAGVSFTGELFF.

This clone has a single count. The V call is TRBV19, the J call TRBJ2-1; D perhaps matches TRBD1 (5 bases). From germline, CDR1 is LNHDA and CDR2 SQIVND (reference sequence). The CDR3 covers 13 residues. V was trimmed by 9 bases and J by 7 bases, leaving 16 bases between them. The CDR3 region has the DNA TGTGCCAGCCGTTTGGGGCCCGGGAATGAGCAGTTCTTC. It is translated as CASRLGPGNEQFF.

The CDR3 DNA reads TGTGCCAGCAGTTTCCAGGGCCTCCAGCCCCAGCATTTT. Amino acids: CASSFQGLQPQHF. The chain links TRBV27 to TRBJ1-5; TRBD1 is a possible D gene (5 bases). CDR3 length equals 13 residues. Trimming took off 3 bases at V and 7 bases at J, with 10 bases between the two ends. Per the germline V gene, CDR1 is MNHEY and CDR2 is SMNVEV (reference sequence).

Remarks on this clone: One end of the junction does not line up with germline, which may come from a read error. V usage is TRBV30 and J usage is TRBJ2-2, with D perhaps TRBD2 (5 bases). This CDR3 spans 13 amino acids. Germline V gene lookup returns CDR1 GTSNPN and CDR2 SVGIG (reference sequence). The CDR3 spells CAWNDREHRGAVF. CDR3 nucleotides: TGTGCCTGGAATGATAGGGAACACCGGGGAGCTGTTTTT. Full variable domain (missing parts from reference TRBV30 and TRBJ2-2): SQTIHQWPATLVQPVGSPLSLECTVEGTSNPNLYWYRQAAGRGLQLLFYSVGIGQISSEVPQNLSASRPQDRQFILSSKKLLLSDSGFYLCAWNDREHRGAVFGEGSRLTVL.